Shown below are 6 T cell receptor beta chains from a single sample sequenced in a study of T cell repertoires in cytomegalovirus infection. For these receptors, no antigen is known. TCRdb independently ran MiXCR on the reads; one entry per CDR3 protein. This sample yields roughly 920,000 distinct CDR3 sequences, of which 25% to 40% are seen a single time; under 15% belongs to the top ten. This sample comprised cultured CD8+ T cells from PBMCs, obtained from culture after CMV antigen stimulation. Source of these receptors: a human donor in good health (CMV status not recorded). Some clones in this sample may be carry-over from other donors' samples.

This clonotype was picked up a small number of times. This chain connects TRBV7-2 to TRBJ2-7; no reliable D call. The germline V and J ends were trimmed by 6 bases and 1 base, with 19 bases remaining between them. The length of the CDR3 is 16 residues. Germline CDR1 SGHTA, CDR2 FQGNSA. DNA for the CDR3: TGTGCCAGCAGACGACCGCAGGTATTATATTCCTACGAGCAGTACGTC. Protein product: CASRRPQVLYSYEQYV.

Ten or more counts support this clonotype. This rearrangement joins TRBV19 to TRBJ2-7; D remains ambiguous. CDR1 and CDR2 from the germline V gene are LNHDA and SQIVND (reference sequence). V lost 5 bases and J lost 0, with 5 bases in between. This CDR3 has 12 residues. The CDR3 is CASSSASYEQYF. The CDR3 DNA is TGTGCCAGTAGTTCGGCCTCCTACGAGCAGTACTTC.

This clonotype has just a few counts. CDR3 bases: TGTGCCAGTAGTCCCCTAAAAGGACAGGGTCTAACTGAAGCTTTCTTT. It is translated as CASSPLKGQGLTEAFF. The chain employs TRBV19 and TRBJ1-1; 8 bases line up with TRBD1. The CDR3 extends over 16 amino acids. CDR1 and CDR2 (germline): LNHDA, SQIVND (reference sequence). J was trimmed by 5 bases and V by 5 bases; bases with no gene match: 13.

The chain links TRBV9 to TRBJ2-5, with 7 bases identical to TRBD1. The CDR3 runs to 15 residues. Germline V gene data show CDR1 as SGDLS and CDR2 as YYNGEE. J gave up 4 bases and V 3 bases, and 9 bases lay outside the gene matches. DNA of the CDR3: TGTGCCAGCAGCGCTTCCGGGACAGAGGGAGAGACCCAGTACTTC. The encoded protein is CASSASGTEGETQYF.

This clonotype has at least ten counts. The chain recombines TRBV7-2 with TRBJ1-3; D is ambiguous. The CDR3 is 13 residues long. Germline CDR1 and CDR2: SGHTA and FQGNSA. V was trimmed by 5 bases and J by 0 bases, leaving 5 bases between them. CDR3 amino acids: CASSPDSGNTIYF. The CDR3 region has the DNA TGTGCCAGCAGCCCGGACTCTGGAAACACCATATATTTT.

This clonotype has a count of ten or more. The rearrangement joins TRBV19 to TRBJ1-5; no definite D call. Germline V gene data show CDR1 as LNHDA and CDR2 as SQIVND (reference sequence). The CDR3 has 15 residues. V was clipped by 2 bases and J by 0 bases, with 8 bases between them. CDR3 bases: TGTGCCAGTAGTATATGGGGAGATAGCAATCAGCCCCAGCATTTT. This sequence encodes CASSIWGDSNQPQHF.